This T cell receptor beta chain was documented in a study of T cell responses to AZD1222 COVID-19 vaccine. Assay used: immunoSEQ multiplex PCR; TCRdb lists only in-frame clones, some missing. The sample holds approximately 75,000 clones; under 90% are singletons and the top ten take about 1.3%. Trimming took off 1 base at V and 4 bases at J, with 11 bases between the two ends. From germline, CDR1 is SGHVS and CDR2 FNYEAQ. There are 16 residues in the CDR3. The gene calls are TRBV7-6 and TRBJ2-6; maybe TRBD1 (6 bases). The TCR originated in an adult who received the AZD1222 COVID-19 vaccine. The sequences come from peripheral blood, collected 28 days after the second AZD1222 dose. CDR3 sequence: CASSLGPGAGANVLTF. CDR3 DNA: TGTGCCAGCAGCTTAGGCCCAGGGGCGGGGGCCAACGTCCTGACTTTC.